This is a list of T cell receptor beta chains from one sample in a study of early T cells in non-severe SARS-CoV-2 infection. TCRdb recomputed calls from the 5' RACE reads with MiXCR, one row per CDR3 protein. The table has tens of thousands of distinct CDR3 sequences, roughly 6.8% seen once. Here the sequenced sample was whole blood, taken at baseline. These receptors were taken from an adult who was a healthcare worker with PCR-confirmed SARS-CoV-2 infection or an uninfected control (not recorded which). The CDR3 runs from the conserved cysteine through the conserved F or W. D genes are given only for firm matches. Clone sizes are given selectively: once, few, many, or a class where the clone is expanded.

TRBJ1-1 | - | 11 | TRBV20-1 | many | CSAIQGTEAFF | TGCAGTGCTATACAGGGTACTGAAGCTTTCTTT
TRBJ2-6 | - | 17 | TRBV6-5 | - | CASSYEEDGFGANVLTF | TGTGCCAGCAGTTACGAAGAAGACGGATTTGGGGCCAACGTCCTGACTTTC
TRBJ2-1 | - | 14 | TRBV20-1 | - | CSVLNERSKGEQFF | TGCAGTGTGCTAAATGAGCGGTCTAAGGGTGAGCAGTTCTTC
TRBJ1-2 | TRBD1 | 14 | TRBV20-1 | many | CSASDRGWGYGYTF | TGCAGTGCATCTGACAGGGGATGGGGCTATGGCTACACCTTC
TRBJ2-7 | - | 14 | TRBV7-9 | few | CASTPWDNPYEQYF | TGTGCCAGCACACCCTGGGACAATCCCTACGAGCAGTACTTC
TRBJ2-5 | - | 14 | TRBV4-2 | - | CASSQGGIQETQYF | TGTGCCAGCAGCCAAGGGGGCATCCAAGAGACCCAGTACTTC
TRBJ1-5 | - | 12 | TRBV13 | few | CASSSQHQPQHF | TGTGCCAGCAGCTCACAACATCAGCCCCAGCATTTT
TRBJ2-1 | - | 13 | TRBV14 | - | CASSQDRFHEQFF | TGTGCCAGCAGCCAAGATCGTTTCCATGAGCAGTTCTTC
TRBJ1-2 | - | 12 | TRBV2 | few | CASSVEALLGTF | TGTGCCAGCAGCGTCGAGGCCCTTCTCGGCACCTTC
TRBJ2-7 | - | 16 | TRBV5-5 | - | CASSLRRSGGTYEQYF | TGTGCCAGCAGCTTGAGGCGCAGTGGCGGTACCTACGAGCAGTACTTC
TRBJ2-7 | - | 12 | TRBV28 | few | CASSLGGYEQYF | TGTGCCAGCAGTTTAGGGGGTTACGAGCAGTACTTC
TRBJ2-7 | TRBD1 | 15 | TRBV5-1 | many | CASTLNPGTGGEQYF | TGCGCCAGCACCCTCAATCCCGGGACAGGGGGCGAGCAGTACTTC
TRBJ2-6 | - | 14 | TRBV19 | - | CASKEGSGANVLTF | TGTGCCAGTAAAGAGGGCTCTGGGGCCAACGTCCTGACTTTC
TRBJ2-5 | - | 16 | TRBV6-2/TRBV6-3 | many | CASSYSAARGNVTQYF | TGTGCCAGCAGTTACTCGGCCGCTAGAGGGAATGTGACCCAGTACTTC
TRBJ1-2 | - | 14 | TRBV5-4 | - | CASSFQGGDYGYTF | TGTGCCAGCAGCTTTCAGGGAGGGGACTATGGCTACACCTTC
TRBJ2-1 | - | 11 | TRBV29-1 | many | CSVQASRGQFF | TGCAGCGTTCAAGCTAGTAGGGGGCAGTTCTTC
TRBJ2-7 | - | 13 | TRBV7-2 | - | CASSRDQGYEQYF | TGTGCCAGCAGCCGTGACCAGGGGTACGAGCAGTACTTC
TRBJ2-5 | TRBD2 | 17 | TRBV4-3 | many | CASSSLGLAGGPGSQYF | TGCGCCAGCAGCTCGCTCGGACTAGCGGGAGGGCCGGGGTCCCAGTACTTC
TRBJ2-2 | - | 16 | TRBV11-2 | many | CASSPAGRLDTGELFF | TGTGCCAGCAGCCCAGCAGGCAGGTTGGACACCGGGGAGCTGTTTTTT
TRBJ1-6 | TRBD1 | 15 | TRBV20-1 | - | CSAPGMAGGYSPLHF | TGCAGTGCACCCGGCATGGCAGGGGGTTATTCACCCCTCCACTTT
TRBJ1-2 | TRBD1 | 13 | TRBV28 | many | CASIWAGGFGYTF | TGTGCCAGCATCTGGGCAGGGGGCTTTGGCTACACCTTC
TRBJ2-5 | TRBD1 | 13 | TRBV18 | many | CASSLGQQETQYF | TGTGCCAGCTCGTTGGGACAGCAAGAGACCCAGTACTTC
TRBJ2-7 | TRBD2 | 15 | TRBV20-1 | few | CSAAIPTSGSYEQYF | TGCAGTGCTGCGATCCCGACTAGCGGGAGTTACGAGCAGTACTTC
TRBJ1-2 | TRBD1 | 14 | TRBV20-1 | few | CSARVQGKWDGYTF | TGCAGTGCTAGAGTACAGGGGAAGTGGGATGGCTACACCTTC
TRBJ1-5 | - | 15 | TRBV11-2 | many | CASSSQFGGNQPQHF | TGTGCCAGCAGCAGCCAGTTTGGGGGGAATCAGCCCCAGCATTTT
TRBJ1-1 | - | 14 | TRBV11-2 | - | CASSRKQGFTEAFF | TGTGCCAGCAGTCGCAAACAGGGTTTCACTGAAGCTTTCTTT
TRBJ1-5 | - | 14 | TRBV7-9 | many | CASSSGSTNQPQHF | TGTGCCAGCAGCTCGGGGTCTACCAATCAGCCCCAGCATTTT
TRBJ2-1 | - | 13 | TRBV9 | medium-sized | CASSASAYNEQFF | TGTGCCAGCAGCGCTAGCGCATACAATGAGCAGTTCTTC
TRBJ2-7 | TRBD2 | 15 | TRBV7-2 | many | CASTLLAGGFYEQYF | TGTGCCAGCACCCTGCTAGCGGGAGGATTTTACGAGCAGTACTTC
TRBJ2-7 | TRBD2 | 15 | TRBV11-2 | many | CASTPSGSSAYEQYF | TGTGCCAGCACCCCAAGCGGGAGTAGCGCCTACGAGCAGTACTTC
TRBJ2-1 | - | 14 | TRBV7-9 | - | CASSLAGTANEQFF | TGTGCCAGCAGCTTAGCAGGGACGGCCAATGAGCAGTTCTTC
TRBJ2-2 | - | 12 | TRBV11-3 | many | CASMLNTGELFF | TGTGCCAGCATGCTGAACACCGGGGAGCTGTTTTTT
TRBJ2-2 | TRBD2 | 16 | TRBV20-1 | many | CSARVLGGRKSGELFF | TGCAGTGCTAGAGTCCTGGGCGGGAGGAAGTCCGGGGAGCTGTTTTTT
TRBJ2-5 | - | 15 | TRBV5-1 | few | CASSALWGPQETQYF | TGCGCCAGCAGCGCCCTGTGGGGCCCACAAGAGACCCAGTACTTC
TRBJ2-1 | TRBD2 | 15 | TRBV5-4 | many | CASSLETSGINEQFF | TGTGCCAGCAGCTTGGAGACTAGCGGGATAAATGAGCAGTTCTTC
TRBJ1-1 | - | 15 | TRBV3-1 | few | CASSQGPQVNTEAFF | TGTGCCAGCAGCCAAGGTCCACAGGTGAACACTGAAGCTTTCTTT
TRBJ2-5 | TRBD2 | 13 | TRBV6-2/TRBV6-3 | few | CASRQLASETQYF | TGTGCCAGCAGGCAACTAGCGTCGGAGACCCAGTACTTC
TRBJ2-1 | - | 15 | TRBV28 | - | CASTKTQGTGNEQFF | TGTGCCAGCACCAAAACCCAGGGGACGGGCAATGAGCAGTTCTTC
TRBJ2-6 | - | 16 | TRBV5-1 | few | CASSPNGISGANVLTF | TGCGCCAGCAGCCCCAACGGTATCTCTGGGGCCAACGTCCTGACTTTC
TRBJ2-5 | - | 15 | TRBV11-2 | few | CASSLYGGEYETQYF | TGTGCCAGCAGCTTGTATGGGGGAGAATATGAGACCCAGTACTTC
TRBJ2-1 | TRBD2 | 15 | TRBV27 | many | CASRSLAGPFNEQFF | TGTGCCAGCAGATCCCTAGCGGGCCCTTTCAATGAGCAGTTCTTC
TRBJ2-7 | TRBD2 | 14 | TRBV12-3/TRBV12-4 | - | CASSRTSGNYEQYF | TGTGCCAGCAGCCGGACTAGCGGAAACTACGAGCAGTACTTC
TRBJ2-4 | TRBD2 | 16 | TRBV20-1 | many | CSARASGRSAKNIQYF | TGCAGTGCTAGAGCTAGCGGGAGATCAGCCAAAAACATTCAGTACTTC
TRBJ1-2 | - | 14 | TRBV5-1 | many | CASSLDSGGFGYTF | TGCGCCAGCAGCTTGGATTCGGGGGGATTCGGCTACACCTTC
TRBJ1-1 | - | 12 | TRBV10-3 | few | CAISEGYTEAFF | TGTGCCATCAGTGAAGGGTACACTGAAGCTTTCTTT
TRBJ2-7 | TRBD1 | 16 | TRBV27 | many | CASSLRWDRGSYEQYF | TGTGCCAGCAGTTTAAGATGGGACAGGGGGTCCTACGAGCAGTACTTC
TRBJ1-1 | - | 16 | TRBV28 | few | CASSLTDLIMNTEAFF | TGTGCCAGCAGTCTTACAGATCTTATCATGAACACTGAAGCTTTCTTT
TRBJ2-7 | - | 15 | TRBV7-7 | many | CASSQGLRGPHEQYF | TGTGCTAGCAGCCAGGGGTTACGGGGACCCCACGAGCAGTACTTC
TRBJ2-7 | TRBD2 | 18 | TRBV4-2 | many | CASSQATRVAGGINEQYF | TGTGCCAGCAGCCAAGCGACGAGGGTAGCGGGAGGAATCAACGAGCAGTACTTC